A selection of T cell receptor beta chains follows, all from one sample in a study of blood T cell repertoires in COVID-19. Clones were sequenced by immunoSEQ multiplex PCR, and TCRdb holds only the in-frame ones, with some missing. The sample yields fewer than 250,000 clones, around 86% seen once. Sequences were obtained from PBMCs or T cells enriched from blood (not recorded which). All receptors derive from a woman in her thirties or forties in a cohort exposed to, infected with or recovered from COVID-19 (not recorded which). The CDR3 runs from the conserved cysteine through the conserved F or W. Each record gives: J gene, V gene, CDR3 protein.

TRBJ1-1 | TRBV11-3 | CASSLRQGPTEAFF
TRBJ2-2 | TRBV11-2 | CASSPGLVFGELFF
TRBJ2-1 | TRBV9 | CASSPRTFSYNEQFF
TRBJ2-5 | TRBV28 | CASNRDREGQETQYF
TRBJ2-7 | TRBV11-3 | CASSITGLAGPYEQYF
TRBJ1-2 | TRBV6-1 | CASSDRGEWDGYTF
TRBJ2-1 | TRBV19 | CASWDSRYNEQFF
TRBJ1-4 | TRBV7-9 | CASSLERYNEKLFF
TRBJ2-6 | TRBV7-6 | CASSPRNVREVSGANVLTF
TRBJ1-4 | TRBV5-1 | CASSYRDLTNEKLFF
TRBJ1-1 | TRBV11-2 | CASSLGTGMNTEAFF
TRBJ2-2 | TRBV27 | CASGGGRTIAGELFF
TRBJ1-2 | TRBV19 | CASSIGRGAYGYTF
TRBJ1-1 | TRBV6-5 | CASSYRRSTEAFF
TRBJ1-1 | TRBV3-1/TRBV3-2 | CASSQERGQRAGAFF
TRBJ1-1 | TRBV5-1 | CASSVTGGNTEAFF
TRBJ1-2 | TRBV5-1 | CASSLFVGHGYTF
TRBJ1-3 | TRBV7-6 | CASSTRDSLSGNTIYF
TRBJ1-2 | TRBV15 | CATVRRLVDRDCYGYTF
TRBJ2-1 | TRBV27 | CASRNSGSLDEQFF
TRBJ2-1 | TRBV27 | CASSSFWGVEEQFF
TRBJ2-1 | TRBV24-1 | CATSDFVPGGNEQFF
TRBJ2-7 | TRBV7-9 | CASSLAGLREQYF
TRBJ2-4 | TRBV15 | CATSRARVAKNIQYF
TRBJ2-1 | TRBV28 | CAITDGGGSYNEQFF
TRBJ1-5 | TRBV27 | CASSLWAGLNQPQHF
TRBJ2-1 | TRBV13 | CASRQNSVYEQFF
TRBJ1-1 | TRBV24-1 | CATSDRGSEAFF
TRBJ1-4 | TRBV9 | CASSDRPGSGQLFF
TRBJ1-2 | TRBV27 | CASSLGQDGMREYTF
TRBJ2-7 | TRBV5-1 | CASSSAAAEPYEQYF
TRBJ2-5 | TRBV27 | CASSWGGQETQYF
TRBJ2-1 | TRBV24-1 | CATSDSGGKLEQFF
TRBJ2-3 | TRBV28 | CASSLETITDTQYF
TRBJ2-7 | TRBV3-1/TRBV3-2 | CASSQEPLAYEQYF
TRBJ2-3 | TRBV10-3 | CAISESTAGDTQYF
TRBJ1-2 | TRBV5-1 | CASSLTFTYYGYTF
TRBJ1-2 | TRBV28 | CASSPNWTGTDGYTF
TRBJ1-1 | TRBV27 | CASSQVNTEAFF